This is a list of T cell receptor beta chains from one sample in a study of cytomegalovirus exposure and HLA in healthy donors. Here immunoSEQ multiplex PCR was the method, and the copy in TCRdb shows in-frame clones only, minus some. Among approximately 190,000 clones listed, over 65% were seen once. Sequencing used PBMCs. These receptors were obtained from a woman aged 45-59 years in good health and CMV-seropositive. CDR3s include the opening cysteine and the closing phenylalanine or tryptophan. Each record gives: V gene, clone size, D gene, J gene, CDR3 DNA, CDR3 protein. The D gene is left open where the match is weak. Rows give clone size only sometimes, using once, few, many, or a class for an expanded clone.

TRBV9	NA	NA	TRBJ1-1	TGTGCCAGCAGCGGAGGGACAACGAACACTGAAGCTTTCTTT	CASSGGTTNTEAFF
TRBV5-1	NA	TRBD1	TRBJ1-1	TGCGCCAGCAGCTTGAGACAGGGGAACACTGAAGCTTTCTTT	CASSLRQGNTEAFF
TRBV5-1	NA	NA	TRBJ2-2	TGCGCCAGCAGCCGGGGGTTGGACTCCCAGTACACCGGGGAGCTGTTTTTT	CASSRGLDSQYTGELFF
TRBV7-8	NA	TRBD2	TRBJ2-4	TGTGCCAGCAGCTTAGGGGGGTCCGGGACTAGGAAAAACATTCAGTACTTC	CASSLGGSGTRKNIQYF
TRBV6-5	once	NA	TRBJ1-2	TGTGCCAGCAGTAATCTACAGGTGGCTAACTATGGCTACACCTTC	CASSNLQVANYGYTF
TRBV7-2	NA	NA	TRBJ2-5	TGTGCCAGCAGCACTGATGGGACACAGTACCAAGAGACCCAGTACTTC	CASSTDGTQYQETQYF
TRBV7-2	NA	TRBD2	TRBJ2-3	TGTGCCAGCACCGACTACCGCGGGGGGGGCACAGATACGCAGTATTTT	CASTDYRGGGTDTQYF
TRBV4-2	NA	NA	TRBJ1-2	TGTGCCAGCAGCCCCGGGGAAGGCAGGTATGGCTACACCTTC	CASSPGEGRYGYTF
TRBV19	NA	NA	TRBJ2-2	TGTGCCAGTAGTCCCCAGACAGCCAACACCGGGGAGCTGTTTTTT	CASSPQTANTGELFF
TRBV7-6	NA	TRBD1	TRBJ1-1	TGTGCCAGCAGCCAGGGGGGCAGGGGTATGTTCACTGAAGCTTTCTTT	CASSQGGRGMFTEAFF
TRBV5-6	NA	NA	TRBJ2-7	TGTGCCAGCAGCTTGGAGCCTTACGAGCAGTACTTC	CASSLEPYEQYF
TRBV27	NA	NA	TRBJ1-5	TGTGCCAGCAGCCCTCAGGCAGCTAGGGGCACTCAGCCCCAGCATTTT	CASSPQAARGTQPQHF
TRBV9	NA	NA	TRBJ2-2	TGTGCCAGCAGCGTGGGACATTCTGCGAACACCGGGGAGCTGTTTTTT	CASSVGHSANTGELFF
TRBV5-4	NA	TRBD1	TRBJ1-5	TGTGCCAGCAGCGTGACAGGGTCCAATCAGCCCCAGCATTTT	CASSVTGSNQPQHF
TRBV29-1	NA	NA	TRBJ1-1	TGCAGCGTTAGGGGAATCGGCACTGAAGCTTTCTTT	CSVRGIGTEAFF
TRBV6-6	few	TRBD2	TRBJ2-7	TGTGCCAGCAGTAAGACTAGCGGGGGGTCGAATGAGCAGTACTTC	CASSKTSGGSNEQYF
TRBV10-2	once	TRBD1	TRBJ1-4	TGCGCCAGCAGTGACCTAGGACAGGGCGAACTGTTTTTT	CASSDLGQGELFF
TRBV6-1	NA	TRBD1	TRBJ2-7	TGTGCCAGCACTCAACAGGGGTCAACCTACGAGCAGTACTTC	CASTQQGSTYEQYF
TRBV6-5	NA	NA	TRBJ1-1	TGTGCCAGCAGACCTGAAGGGGGGGCGAACACTGAAGCTTTCTTT	CASRPEGGANTEAFF
TRBV5-4	NA	NA	TRBJ1-2	TGTGCCAGCAGCCCCCAAACAGCCTATGGCTACACCTTC	CASSPQTAYGYTF
TRBV9	NA	TRBD1	TRBJ1-2	TGTGCCAGCAGCGTCGCCCTGGACAGGGATGGCGGCTACACCTTC	CASSVALDRDGGYTF
TRBV10-3	NA	NA	TRBJ1-5	TGTGCCATCAGTGAGGCAGGGAATAGCAATCAGCCCCAGCATTTT	CAISEAGNSNQPQHF
TRBV6-5	NA	NA	TRBJ1-3	TGTGCCAGCAGACAGGGTTATTACTCTGGAAACACCATATATTTT	CASRQGYYSGNTIYF
TRBV7-3	NA	TRBD2	TRBJ2-3	TGTGCCAGCAGCTTGCATCAGCGGGGGTCGGGAGATACGCAGTATTTT	CASSLHQRGSGDTQYF
TRBV4-3	NA	TRBD1	TRBJ1-2	TGCGCCAGCAGCCAAGATGACAGGGGAAGCTATGGCTACACCTTC	CASSQDDRGSYGYTF
TRBV11-2	NA	NA	TRBJ2-5	TGTGCCAGCAGCTCCCCCTCGGGAAGGAAGACCCAGTACTTC	CASSSPSGRKTQYF
TRBV4-2	NA	TRBD1	TRBJ1-6	TGTGCCAGCAGCCAAGAAGACAGGGGAACTTCACCCCTCCACTTT	CASSQEDRGTSPLHF
TRBV30	NA	TRBD1	TRBJ1-6	TGTGCCTGGAGTCCGTCAACAGGGGGCCCCAGCTCCTATAATTCACCCCTCCACTTT	CAWSPSTGGPSSYNSPLHF
TRBV29-1	NA	NA	TRBJ2-3	TGCAGCGTTGTGACCCTCCGGGAAAATACGCAGTATTTT	CSVVTLRENTQYF
TRBV7-2	NA	NA	TRBJ1-2	TGTGCCAGCAGCAGCCCAAGGGGGGGAGGTAACTATGGCTACACCTTC	CASSSPRGGGNYGYTF
TRBV21-1	NA	NA	TRBJ1-2	TGTGCCAGCAGCACCGGTACCTTCTATGGCTACACCTTC	CASSTGTFYGYTF
TRBV11-2	NA	NA	TRBJ1-3	TGTGCCAGCAGCTCCTACAGTTTAGGAGGAAACACCATATATTTT	CASSSYSLGGNTIYF
TRBV5-1	NA	NA	TRBJ1-6	TGCGCCAGCAGGCGAGACAGCCAGCCCAATTCACCCCTCCACTTT	CASRRDSQPNSPLHF
TRBV19	few	NA	TRBJ1-1	TGTGCCAGTAGTATCGGGGAAGCAAACACTGAAGCTTTCTTT	CASSIGEANTEAFF
TRBV6-6	NA	NA	TRBJ1-1	TGTGCCAGCAGTGACGGTCGGGGCACTGAAGCTTTCTTT	CASSDGRGTEAFF
TRBV6-6	NA	NA	TRBJ2-7	TGTGCCAGCATGGTAGGGGGTTTCTACGAGCAGTACTTC	CASMVGGFYEQYF
TRBV6-1	NA	TRBD2	TRBJ2-1	TGTGCCGGCAGTGAGGAGGCGGGGGGATCCTACAATGAGCAGTTCTTC	CAGSEEAGGSYNEQFF
TRBV6-6	NA	NA	TRBJ1-5	TGTGCCAGCACCGACACTAGGGGGGGGCCCCAGCATTTT	CASTDTRGGPQHF
TRBV2	NA	NA	TRBJ1-6	TGTGCCAATCCGGGACAACCGTATTCACCCCTCCACTTT	CANPGQPYSPLHF
TRBV25-1	NA	NA	TRBJ1-6	TGTGCCAGCAGTGAACAGGCCTCCTATAATTCACCCCTCCACTTT	CASSEQASYNSPLHF
TRBV27	few	TRBD1	TRBJ1-4	TGTGCCAGCAGTCCCACAGCCGGGACAGCTAATGAAAAACTGTTTTTT	CASSPTAGTANEKLFF
TRBV19	once	TRBD1	TRBJ2-2	TGTGCCAGTAAAGTGACAGGGAGTACCGGGGAGCTGTTTTTT	CASKVTGSTGELFF
TRBV7-8	NA	TRBD1	TRBJ2-7	TGTGCCAGCAGCTTAGGGACAGGGAAGTACTTC	CASSLGTGKYF
TRBV7-8	NA	NA	TRBJ1-2	TGTGCCAGCAGTCCTCGTCCCAACGGCTATGGCTACACCTTC	CASSPRPNGYGYTF
TRBV4-1	NA	NA	TRBJ1-4	TGTGCCAGCAGGAATGACCGGGGGGAAAAACTGTTTTTT	CASRNDRGEKLFF
TRBV6-6	NA	NA	TRBJ1-3	TGTGCCAGCAGGGTCGGGAACACCATATATTTT	CASRVGNTIYF
TRBV21-1	NA	NA	TRBJ2-5	TGTGCCAGCAGCAAATCGGCTTTCAGGGGTCAAGAGACCCAGTACTTC	CASSKSAFRGQETQYF
TRBV28	NA	NA	TRBJ1-1	TGTGCCACCATGGCGGGGGGTTGGACTGAAGCTTTCTTT	CATMAGGWTEAFF
TRBV1	medium-sized	NA	TRBJ1-4	TGCACCAGCAGCCAAGATCCCGGCAGGGTGGGTGAAAAACTGTTTTTT	CTSSQDPGRVGEKLFF
TRBV5-8	NA	NA	TRBJ2-5	TGTGCCAGCACCCCGTCCCGCGCCGTCAGGGAGACCCAGTACTTC	CASTPSRAVRETQYF
TRBV10-3	NA	TRBD1	TRBJ1-2	TGTGCCATAGGACAGGGGAGTGGTGGCTACACCTTC	CAIGQGSGGYTF
TRBV20-1	NA	NA	TRBJ2-5	TGCAGTGCTGGCCACCAAGAGACCCAGTACTTC	CSAGHQETQYF
TRBV10-1	NA	TRBD2	TRBJ2-3	TGCGCCAGCAGTGGAGCGGGAAGCACAGATACGCAGTATTTT	CASSGAGSTDTQYF